There are a few counts of the clone carrying this TCR beta chain. Its antigen is currently unknown. Via the markers CD45RO/CCR7/CD25/CD127/CD95/CD27, stem cell-like memory, regulatory, central memory and naive CD4+ cells were sorted. The germline V and J ends were trimmed by 0 bases and 0 bases, with 9 bases remaining between them. The CDR3 contains 15 residues. Germline loops: CDR1 MNHEY, CDR2 SMNVEV (reference sequence). Isolated RNA was reverse transcribed in full, so expressed TCRB transcripts were sequenced. Sequencing used immunoSEQ multiplex PCR; TCRdb keeps in-frame clones, though not all of them. Counted here are under 95,000 clones, roughly 34% occurring once; the ten biggest clones make up 0.45%. The source of the sample is a study of beta chain features in type 1 diabetes. Study conclusions and caveats: A greater similarity of naive, central memory and Treg TCRB repertoires was seen among patients than among healthy donors.

This chain links TRBV27 with TRBJ2-7; D might be TRBD2 (5 bases). The sequence came from a woman younger than 30 in good health. The sequenced material came from stem cell memory CD4+ T cells from blood. The CDR3 here is CASSLSAVSSYEQYF. DNA of the CDR3: TGTGCCAGCAGTTTATCAGCGGTGAGCTCCTACGAGCAGTACTTC.